This T cell receptor beta chain stems from a study of beta chain features in type 1 diabetes. The study's findings and limits: For cells with high TCR expression, cDNA sequencing could yield over-representation.

There was one heparinised blood draw per donor, averaging about 100 mL. Sorting based on CD45RO/CCR7/CD25/CD127/CD95/CD27 separated CD4+ naive, central memory, regulatory and stem cell-like memory cells. Trimming took 6 bases from V and 7 from J; bases not matched to a gene: 10. Germline CDR1 is LNHDA and CDR2 is SQIVND (reference sequence). The CDR3 sequence is 14 residues long. The count of this clone is one. The antigen remains unidentified. cDNA synthesis used the whole RNA isolate, giving expressed TCRB sequences. Mean read depth for naive, central memory and regulatory T cell samples was about 3.4 million reads. Profiling relied on immunoSEQ multiplex PCR, and the TCRdb table lists in-frame clones only, not all of them. This sample has under 350,000 clones, with approximately 8.1% found just once.

The sequenced sample was central memory CD4+ T cells from blood. The chain carries TRBV19 and TRBJ2-5; 8 bases fit TRBD1. The TCR sequence derives from a woman younger than 35 in good health. This CDR3 reads CASRGTGTSRTQYF. CDR3 bases: TGTGCCAGTAGGGGGACAGGCACCAGTCGGACCCAGTACTTC. The whole variable domain, remainder taken from reference TRBV19 and TRBJ2-5, is DGGITQSPKYLFRKEGQNVTLSCEQNLNHDAMYWYRQDPGQGLRLIYYSQIVNDFQKGDIAEGYSVSREKKESFPLTVTSAQKNPTAFYLCASRGTGTSRTQYFGPGTRLLVL.